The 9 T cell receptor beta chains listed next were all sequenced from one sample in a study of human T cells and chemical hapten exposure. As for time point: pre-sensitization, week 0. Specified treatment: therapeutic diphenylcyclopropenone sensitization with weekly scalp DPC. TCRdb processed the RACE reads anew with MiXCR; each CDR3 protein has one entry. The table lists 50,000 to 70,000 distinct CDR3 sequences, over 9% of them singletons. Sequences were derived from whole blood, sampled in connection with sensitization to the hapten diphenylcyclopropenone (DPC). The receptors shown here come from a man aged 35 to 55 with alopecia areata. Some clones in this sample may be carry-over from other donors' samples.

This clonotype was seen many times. CDR3 amino acids: CASSAQHSSTDTQYF. CDR3 DNA: TGTGCCAGCAGCGCCCAGCACAGTAGCACAGATACGCAGTATTTT. The rearrangement uses TRBV9 and TRBJ2-3; D uncertain. V gave up 3 bases and J gave up 0 bases, with 11 bases separating them. The length of the CDR3 is 15 residues. Germline CDR1 and CDR2: SGDLS and YYNGEE. Drawing the rest from reference TRBV9 and TRBJ2-3, the complete variable domain is DSGVTQTPKHLITATGQRVTLRCSPRSGDLSVYWYQQSLDQGLQFLIQYYNGEERAKGNILERFSAQQFPDLHSELNLSSLELGDSALYFCASSAQHSSTDTQYFGPGTRLTVL.

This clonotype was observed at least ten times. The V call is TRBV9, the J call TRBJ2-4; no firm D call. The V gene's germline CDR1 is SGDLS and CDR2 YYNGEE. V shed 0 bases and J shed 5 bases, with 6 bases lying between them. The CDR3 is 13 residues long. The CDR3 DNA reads TGTGCCAGCAGCGTAGACTATGAAAACATTCAGTACTTC. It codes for CASSVDYENIQYF.

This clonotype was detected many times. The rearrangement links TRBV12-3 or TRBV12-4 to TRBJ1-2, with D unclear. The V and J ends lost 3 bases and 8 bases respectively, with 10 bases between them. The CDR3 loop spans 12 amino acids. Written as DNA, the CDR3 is TGTGCCAGCAGTTTCACAGAAGGAGGCTACACCTTC. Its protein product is CASSFTEGGYTF.

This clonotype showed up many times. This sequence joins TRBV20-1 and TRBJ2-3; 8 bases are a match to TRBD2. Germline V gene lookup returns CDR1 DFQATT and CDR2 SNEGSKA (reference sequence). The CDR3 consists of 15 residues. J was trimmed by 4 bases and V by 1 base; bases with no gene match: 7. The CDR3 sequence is CSARATSGRADTQYF. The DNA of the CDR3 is TGCAGTGCTAGAGCCACTAGCGGAAGGGCAGATACGCAGTATTTT.

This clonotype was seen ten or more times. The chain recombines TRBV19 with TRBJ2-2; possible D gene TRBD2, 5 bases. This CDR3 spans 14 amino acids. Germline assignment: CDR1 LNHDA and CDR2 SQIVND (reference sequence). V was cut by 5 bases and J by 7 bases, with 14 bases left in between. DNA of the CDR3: TGTGCCAGTAGTGGGAGCGCCGTCGGCGGGGAGCTGTTTTTT. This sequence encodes CASSGSAVGGELFF.

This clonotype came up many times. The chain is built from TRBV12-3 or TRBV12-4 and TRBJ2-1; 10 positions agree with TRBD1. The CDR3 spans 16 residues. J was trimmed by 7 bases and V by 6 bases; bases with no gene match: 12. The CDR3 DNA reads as TGTGCCAGCAGCCCACCCCCGGGACAGGGGAGAAATGAGCAGTTCTTC. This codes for CASSPPPGQGRNEQFF.

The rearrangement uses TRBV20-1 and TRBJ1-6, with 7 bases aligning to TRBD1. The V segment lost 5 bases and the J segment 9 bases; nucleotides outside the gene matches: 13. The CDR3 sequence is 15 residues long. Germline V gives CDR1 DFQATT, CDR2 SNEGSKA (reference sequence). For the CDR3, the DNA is TGCAGTGCTCTCACTACAGGGGCTGGAGCTTCACCCCTCCACTTT. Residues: CSALTTGAGASPLHF.

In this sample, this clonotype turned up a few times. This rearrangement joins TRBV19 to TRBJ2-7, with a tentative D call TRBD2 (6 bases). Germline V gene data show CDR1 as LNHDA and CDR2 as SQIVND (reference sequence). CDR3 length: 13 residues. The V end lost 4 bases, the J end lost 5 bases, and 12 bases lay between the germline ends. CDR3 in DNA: TGTGCCAGTAGTACCGGGGGTGTGCACGAGCAGTACTTC. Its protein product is CASSTGGVHEQYF.

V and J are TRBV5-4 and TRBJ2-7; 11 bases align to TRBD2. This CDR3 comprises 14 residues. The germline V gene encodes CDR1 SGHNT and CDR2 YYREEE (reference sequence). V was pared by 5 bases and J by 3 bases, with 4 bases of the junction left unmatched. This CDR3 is CASSPGTSGYEQYF. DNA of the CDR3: TGTGCCAGCAGTCCCGGGACTAGCGGCTACGAGCAGTACTTC.